This T cell receptor (beta chain) was sequenced in a study of vaccination and CD4 T cells after COVID-19. Across the study: The stimulus for the cells was overlapping spike peptides derived from SARS-CoV-2, HCoV-NL63, HCoV-OC43 and HCoV-229E. General study results and limits: Analysis of convalescent patients found that 304 of 307 vaccine-specific clones were spike mono-reactive.

The CDR3 covers 15 residues. Deletions cut 2 bases from V and 4 bases from J, with 14 bases between. Per the germline V gene, CDR1 is SGHTA and CDR2 is FQGNSA. Treatment here: approximately nine-day PBMC culture with coronavirus spike peptide pools or control peptides (ViraFEST assay). This clonotype has only a few counts. No antigen is known for it. At the Johns Hopkins FTIC core, DNA taken from cultured CD4+ T cells was sequenced by way of the Oncomine TCR Beta short-read assay. TCRdb re-called the PCR reads through MiXCR, storing one row per CDR3 protein. This table holds 9,000 to 13,000 distinct CDR3 sequences, about a quarter found once.

The origin of this receptor is a human donor who had recovered from COVID-19. The sequenced sample was CD4+ T cells from blood, cultured in vitro, obtained after SARS-CoV-2 vaccination. This sequence joins TRBV7-2 and TRBJ1-1; tentatively, D is TRBD1 (5 bases). The CDR3 DNA sequence: TGTGCCAGCAGCTTATTCAGGGTAAGGGGCACTGAAGCTTTCTTT. This encodes CASSLFRVRGTEAFF.